What follows are 10 T cell receptor beta chains derived from one specimen sequenced in a study of PD-1 blockade in classical Hodgkin lymphoma. Some clones are missing from TCRdb's copy, which holds only in-frame ones; the method was immunoSEQ multiplex PCR. This table has about 39,000 clones, 77% appearing once. Time point given: cycle 4 day 1 (C4D1), after less than 7 weeks of nivolumab. All patients relapsed after autologous stem cell transplantation, and brentuximab vedotin exposure varied. The source was peripheral blood mononuclear cells (PBMCs), collected before the fourth cycle of nivolumab. The receptor set was obtained from a human donor with classical Hodgkin lymphoma.

The gene calls are TRBV5-4 and TRBJ2-2, with 7 bases identical to TRBD1. The CDR3 extends over 14 amino acids. With V trimmed by 4 bases and J by 6 bases, 6 bases remained unmatched. The germline V gene has CDR1 SGHNT and CDR2 YYREEE (reference sequence). As DNA, the CDR3 is TGTGCCAGCAGCGTACAGGGGTCTGCCGGGGAGCTGTTTTTT. Its translation: CASSVQGSAGELFF.

The chain has TRBV28 and TRBJ1-5; a weak D match, TRBD1 (5 bases). The ends were cut back, 2 bases at V and 7 bases at J, with 15 bases in the middle. Germline CDR1 reads MDHEN; CDR2 reads SYDVKM. This CDR3 region has 15 residues. This CDR3 is CASSLHPGGKQPQHF. The CDR3 region has the DNA TGTGCCAGCAGTTTACACCCGGGGGGGAAGCAGCCCCAGCATTTT.

This chain uses TRBV7-9 with TRBJ2-4; D gene ambiguous. V lost 1 base and J 1 base, leaving 14 bases between the germline ends. CDR1 is SEHNR and CDR2 is FQNEAQ in the germline V gene (reference sequence). The CDR3 spans 17 residues. The chain's CDR3 is CASSLGVKARAKNIQYF. Written as DNA, the CDR3 is TGTGCCAGCAGCTTAGGTGTTAAGGCGCGGGCCAAAAACATTCAGTACTTC.

This clone was counted a few times. The V call is TRBV4-3, the J call TRBJ2-3; 14 bases agree with TRBD2. CDR3 length: 19 residues. V shed 0 bases and J 5 bases; nucleotides not matched to a gene: 10. CDR1 LGHNA and CDR2 YSLEER come from the germline V gene. The CDR3 protein is CASSQDMKTSGGAEDTQYF. In DNA, the CDR3 is TGCGCCAGCAGCCAAGATATGAAGACTAGCGGGGGGGCGGAAGATACGCAGTATTTT.

This chain uses TRBV6-1 with TRBJ1-3; maybe TRBD1 (5 bases). Germline lookup yields CDR1 MNHNS and CDR2 SASEGT. The CDR3 sequence is 15 residues long. V lost 7 bases and J lost 6, with 19 bases in between. CDR3 nucleotides: TGTGCCAGCAATTTTCATTGGGACCCGAAAAACACCATATATTTT. Amino acids: CASNFHWDPKNTIYF.

This clone occurred a few times. The V gene is TRBV28, the J gene TRBJ2-1, with TRBD1 identical over 8 bases. Germline CDR1 and CDR2: MDHEN and SYDVKM. This CDR3 has 11 residues. The V segment lost 7 bases and the J segment 15 bases; nucleotides outside the gene matches: 8. CDR3: CASKLADRAFF. The CDR3 coding sequence is TGTGCCAGCAAATTAGCGGACAGGGCGTTCTTC.

V and J are TRBV9 and TRBJ1-3; D remains unclear. The CDR3 has 16 residues. The V end lost 4 bases, the J end lost 0 bases, and 14 bases lay between the germline ends. Germline V gene data show CDR1 as SGDLS and CDR2 as YYNGEE. CDR3 amino acids: CASSISPGSSGNTIYF. DNA of the CDR3: TGTGCCAGCAGCATAAGCCCCGGGAGCTCTGGAAACACCATATATTTT.

The chain carries TRBV29-1 and TRBJ1-3, with D hard to call. Germline CDR1 SQVTM, CDR2 ANQGSEA. This CDR3 has 12 residues. V was pared by 3 bases and J by 4 bases, with 7 bases between. The CDR3 DNA sequence: TGCAGCGTTGAGGGGTACGGAAACACCATATATTTT. Amino acids: CSVEGYGNTIYF.

The chain links TRBV19 to TRBJ1-1; D is possibly TRBD1 (5 bases). Germline CDR1 reads LNHDA; CDR2 reads SQIVND (reference sequence). With 10 bases removed from V and 4 bases from J, the gap between germline ends came to 19 bases. CDR3 size: 14 residues. CDR3 coding DNA: TGTGCCACCAGGCGGTTGGGGGATCGCACTGAAGCTTTCTTT. It codes for CATRRLGDRTEAFF.

The V gene is TRBV15, the J gene TRBJ2-1, with D possibly being TRBD2 (7 bases). The CDR3 sequence is 14 residues long. Trimming cost V 1 base and J 8 bases, with 12 bases left between them. CDR1 and CDR2 (germline): LNHNV, YYDKDF (reference sequence). The CDR3 DNA is TGTGCCACCAGCAGAGCGGGGGGCGAGGATGAGCAGTTCTTC. Its protein is CATSRAGGEDEQFF.